This TCR beta chain was sequenced during a study of blood T cell repertoires in COVID-19. About the study: Acute-phase and convalescent COVID-19 samples originated in the United States, Italy and Spain.

The protocol was immunoSEQ multiplex PCR, while the TCRdb copy is restricted to in-frame clones and leaves out a portion. The data hold some 64,000 clones, with over 65% observed a single time. Trimming left V 4 bases short and J 1 base short, with 5 bases between. This CDR3 has 12 residues. Germline V gene lookup returns CDR1 SNHLY and CDR2 FYNNEI. This TCR was recovered from a man aged 55-75 years with COVID-19, enrolled during active disease. The sequencing input was peripheral blood. The chain is built from TRBV2 and TRBJ2-7; D is unresolved. CDR3 amino acids: CASSVQSYEQYF. The CDR3 DNA follows: TGTGCCAGCAGTGTACAGTCCTACGAGCAGTACTTC.